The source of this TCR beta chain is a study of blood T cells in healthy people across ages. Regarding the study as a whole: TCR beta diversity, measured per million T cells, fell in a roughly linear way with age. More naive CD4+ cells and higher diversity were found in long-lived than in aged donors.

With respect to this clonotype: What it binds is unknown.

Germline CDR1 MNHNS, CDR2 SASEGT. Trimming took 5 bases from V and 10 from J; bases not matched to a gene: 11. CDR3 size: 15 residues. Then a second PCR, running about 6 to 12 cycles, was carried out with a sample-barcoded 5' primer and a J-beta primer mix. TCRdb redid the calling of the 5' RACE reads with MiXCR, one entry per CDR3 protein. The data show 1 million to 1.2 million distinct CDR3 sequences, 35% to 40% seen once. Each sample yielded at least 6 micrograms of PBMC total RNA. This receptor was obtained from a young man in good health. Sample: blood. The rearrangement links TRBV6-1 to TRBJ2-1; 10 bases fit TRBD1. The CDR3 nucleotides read TGTGCCAGCAGTTCACCGGGACAGGGGTCCTACGAGCAGTTCTTC. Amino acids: CASSSPGQGSYEQFF.